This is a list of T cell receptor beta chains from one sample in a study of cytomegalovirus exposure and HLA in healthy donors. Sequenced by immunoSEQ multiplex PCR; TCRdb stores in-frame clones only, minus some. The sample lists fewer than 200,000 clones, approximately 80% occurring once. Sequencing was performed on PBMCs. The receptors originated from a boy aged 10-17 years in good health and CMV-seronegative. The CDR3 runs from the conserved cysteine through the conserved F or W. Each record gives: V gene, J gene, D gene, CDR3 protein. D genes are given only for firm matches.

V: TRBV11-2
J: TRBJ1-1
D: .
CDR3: CASSPHLGEDTEAFF

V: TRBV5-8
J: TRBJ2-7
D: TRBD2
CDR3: CASSSSSGSDEQYF

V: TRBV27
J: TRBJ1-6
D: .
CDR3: CASRSGFSYNSPLHF

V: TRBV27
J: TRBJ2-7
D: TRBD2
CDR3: CASRGLVGAYEQYF

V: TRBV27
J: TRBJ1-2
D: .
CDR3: CASSLQTGYGYTF

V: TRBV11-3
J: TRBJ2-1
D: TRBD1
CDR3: CASSSRTGVYNEQFF

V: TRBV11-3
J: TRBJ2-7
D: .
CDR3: CASSLAPYRYEQYF

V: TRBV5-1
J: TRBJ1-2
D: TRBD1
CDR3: CASSLAGGYGYTF

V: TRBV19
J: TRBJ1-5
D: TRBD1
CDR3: CASRLTGGRHQPQHF

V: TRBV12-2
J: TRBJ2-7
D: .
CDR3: CASRFGTSGSGYEQYF

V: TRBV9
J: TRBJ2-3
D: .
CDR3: CASSGDSTDTQYF

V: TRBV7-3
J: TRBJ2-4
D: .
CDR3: CASSLSGGPQNIQYF

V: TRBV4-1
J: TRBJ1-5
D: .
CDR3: CASSQVGELRQPQHF

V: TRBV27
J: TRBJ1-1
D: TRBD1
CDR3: CASSLEGANTEAFF

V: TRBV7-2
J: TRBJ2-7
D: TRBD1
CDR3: CASSLGQGTSYEQYF

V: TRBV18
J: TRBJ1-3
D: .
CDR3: CASSPPEGRSGNTIYF

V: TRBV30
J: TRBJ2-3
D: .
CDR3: CAWSLDTDTQYF

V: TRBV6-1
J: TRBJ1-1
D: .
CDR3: CASSEWGGSMNTEAFF

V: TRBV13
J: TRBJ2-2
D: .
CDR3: CASSPQGAGELFF

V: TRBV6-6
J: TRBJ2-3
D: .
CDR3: CASSYYRDTQYF

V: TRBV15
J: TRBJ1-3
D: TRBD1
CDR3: CATSRQRQGSGNTIYF

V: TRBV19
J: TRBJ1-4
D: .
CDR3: CASSIPGRTSTNEKLFF

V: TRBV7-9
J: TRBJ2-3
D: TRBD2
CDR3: CASSLRSWTSGTNTQYF

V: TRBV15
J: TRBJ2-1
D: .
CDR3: CATTQEGNEQFF

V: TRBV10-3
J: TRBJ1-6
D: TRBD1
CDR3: CAIRDSGTGVVPLHF

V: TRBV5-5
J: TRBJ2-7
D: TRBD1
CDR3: CASSLEPGQGSEQYF

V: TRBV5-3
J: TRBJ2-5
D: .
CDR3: CARSWIRDCRRETQYF

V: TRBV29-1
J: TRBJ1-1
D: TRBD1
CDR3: CSVRISGQGAPLF

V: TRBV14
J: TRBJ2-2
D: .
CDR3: CASSQVSGNTGELFF

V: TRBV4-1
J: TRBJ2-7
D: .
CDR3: CASSQDRPGVGEQYF

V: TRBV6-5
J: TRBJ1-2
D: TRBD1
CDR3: CASSYGQGRENYGYTF

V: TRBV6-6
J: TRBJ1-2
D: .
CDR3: CASIDRDKGYGYTF

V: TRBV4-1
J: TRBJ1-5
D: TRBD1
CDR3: CASSQRTGRQPQHF

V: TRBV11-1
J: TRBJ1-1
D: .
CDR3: CASSGATNTEAFF

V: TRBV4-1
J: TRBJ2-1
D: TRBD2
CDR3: CASSQGTLRESDEQFF

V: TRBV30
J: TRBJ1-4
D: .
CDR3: CAWSVRHDEKLFF

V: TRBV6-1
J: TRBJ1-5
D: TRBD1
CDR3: CASTPGQGRNQPQHF

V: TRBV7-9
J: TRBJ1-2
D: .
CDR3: CSSSLAGIGDYGYTF

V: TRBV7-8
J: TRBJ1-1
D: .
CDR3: CASSERFEAFF

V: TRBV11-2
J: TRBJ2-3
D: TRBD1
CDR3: CASSFGDRDLDTQYF

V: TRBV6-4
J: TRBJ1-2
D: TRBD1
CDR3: CAARAGTGYGYTF

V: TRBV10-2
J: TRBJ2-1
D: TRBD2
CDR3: CASSATSGSWGEQFF

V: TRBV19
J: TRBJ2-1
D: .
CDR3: CATSDTNFHNEQFF

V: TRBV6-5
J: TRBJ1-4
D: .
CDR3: CASSYSWAGDEKLFF

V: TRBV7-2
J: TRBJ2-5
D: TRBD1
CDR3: CASSSRTGEETQYF

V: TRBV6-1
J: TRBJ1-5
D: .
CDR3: CASNTGLVSNQPQHF

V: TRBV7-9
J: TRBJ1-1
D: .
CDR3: CASSVQGYTEAFF

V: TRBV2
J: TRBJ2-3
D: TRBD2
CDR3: CASSPAGGLEVDTQYF

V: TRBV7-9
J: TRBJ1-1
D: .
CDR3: CASSFLQALLNTEAFF

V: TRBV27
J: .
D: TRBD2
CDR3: CASNRGGPGYEQYF

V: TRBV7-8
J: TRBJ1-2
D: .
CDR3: CASSLRSRGTYGYTF

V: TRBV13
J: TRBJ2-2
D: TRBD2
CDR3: CASSPGTSATGELFF

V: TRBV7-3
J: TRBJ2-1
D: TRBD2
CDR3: CASSSGLAGGQTYNEQFF

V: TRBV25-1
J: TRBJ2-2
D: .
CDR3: CASSEEQGTGELFF

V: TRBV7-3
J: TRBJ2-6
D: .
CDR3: CASSQPTGANVLTF